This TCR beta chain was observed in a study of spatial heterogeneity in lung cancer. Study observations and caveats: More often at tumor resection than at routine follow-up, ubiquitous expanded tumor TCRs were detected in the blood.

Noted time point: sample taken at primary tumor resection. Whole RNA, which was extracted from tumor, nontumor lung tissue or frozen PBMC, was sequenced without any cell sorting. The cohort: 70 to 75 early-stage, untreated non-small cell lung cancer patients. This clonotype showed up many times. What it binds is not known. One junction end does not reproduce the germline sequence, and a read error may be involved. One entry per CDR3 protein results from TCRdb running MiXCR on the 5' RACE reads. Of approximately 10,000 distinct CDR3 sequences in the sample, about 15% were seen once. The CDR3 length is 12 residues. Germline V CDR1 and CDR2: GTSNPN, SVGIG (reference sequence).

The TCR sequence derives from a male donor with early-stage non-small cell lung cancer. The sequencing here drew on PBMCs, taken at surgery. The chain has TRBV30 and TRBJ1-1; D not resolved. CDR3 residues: CAWSVLDTEVFF. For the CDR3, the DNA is TGTGCCTGGAGTGTACTAGACACTGAAGTTTTCTTT.